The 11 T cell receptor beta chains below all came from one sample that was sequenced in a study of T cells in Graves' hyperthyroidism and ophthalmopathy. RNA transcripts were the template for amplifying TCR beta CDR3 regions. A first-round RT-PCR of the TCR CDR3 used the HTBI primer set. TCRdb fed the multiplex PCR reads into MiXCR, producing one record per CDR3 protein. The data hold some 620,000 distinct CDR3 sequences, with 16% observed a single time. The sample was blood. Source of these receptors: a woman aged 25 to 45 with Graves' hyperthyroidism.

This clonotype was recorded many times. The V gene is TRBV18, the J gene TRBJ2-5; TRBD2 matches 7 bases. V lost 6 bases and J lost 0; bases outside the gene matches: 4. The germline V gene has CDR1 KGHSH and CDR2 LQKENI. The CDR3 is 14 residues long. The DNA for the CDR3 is TGTGCCAGCTCCCGCCGGGGGGACCAAGAGACCCAGTACTTC. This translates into CASSRRGDQETQYF.

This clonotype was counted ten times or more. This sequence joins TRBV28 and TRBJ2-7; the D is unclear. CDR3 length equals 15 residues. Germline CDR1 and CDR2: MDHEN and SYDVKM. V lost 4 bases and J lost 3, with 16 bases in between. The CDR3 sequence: CASSSSLRSLYEQYF. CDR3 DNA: TGTGCCAGCAGTTCTTCCCTCCGAAGTCTCTACGAGCAGTACTTC.

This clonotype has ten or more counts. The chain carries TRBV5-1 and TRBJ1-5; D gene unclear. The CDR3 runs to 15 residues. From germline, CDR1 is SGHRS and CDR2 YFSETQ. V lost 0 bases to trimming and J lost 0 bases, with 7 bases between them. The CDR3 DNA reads TGCGCCAGCAGCTTGGGAGATGATAGCAATCAGCCCCAGCATTTT. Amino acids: CASSLGDDSNQPQHF. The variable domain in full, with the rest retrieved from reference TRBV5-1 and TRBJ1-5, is KAGVTQTPRYLIKTRGQQVTLSCSPISGHRSVSWYQQTPGQGLQFLFEYFSETQRNKGNFPGRFSGRQFSNSRSEMNVSTLELGDSALYLCASSLGDDSNQPQHFGDGTRLSIL.

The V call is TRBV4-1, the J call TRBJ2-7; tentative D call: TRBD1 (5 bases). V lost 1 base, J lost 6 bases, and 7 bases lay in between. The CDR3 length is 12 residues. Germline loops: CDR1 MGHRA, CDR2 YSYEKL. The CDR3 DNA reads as TGCGCCAGCAGCCAAGTGACAGCCGAGCAGTACTTC. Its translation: CASSQVTAEQYF.

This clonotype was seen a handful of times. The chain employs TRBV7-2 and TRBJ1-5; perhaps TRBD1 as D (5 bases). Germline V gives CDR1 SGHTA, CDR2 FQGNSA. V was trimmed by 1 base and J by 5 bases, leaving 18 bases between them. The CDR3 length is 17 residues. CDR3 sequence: CASSLDKLWGTDQPQHF. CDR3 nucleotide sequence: TGTGCCAGCAGCTTAGATAAACTATGGGGGACGGATCAGCCCCAGCATTTT.

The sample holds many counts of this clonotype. CDR3 in DNA: TGTGCCAGCAGCCTTGAGTTATCGCGACTAGCGGGAAATGAGCAGTTCTTC. This codes for CASSLELSRLAGNEQFF. This rearrangement joins TRBV5-6 to TRBJ2-1, with 11 bases aligning to TRBD2. The CDR3 is 17 residues long. The V gene end was trimmed by 4 bases and the J gene end by 7 bases; junction bases not matched to a gene: 13. Germline values: CDR1 SGHDT, CDR2 YYEEEE.

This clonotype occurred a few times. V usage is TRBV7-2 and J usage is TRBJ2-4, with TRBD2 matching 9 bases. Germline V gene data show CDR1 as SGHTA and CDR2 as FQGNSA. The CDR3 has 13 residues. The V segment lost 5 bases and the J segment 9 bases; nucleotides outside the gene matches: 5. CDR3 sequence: CASSDSGRTIQYF. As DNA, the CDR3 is TGTGCCAGCAGCGACAGCGGGAGGACCATTCAGTACTTC.

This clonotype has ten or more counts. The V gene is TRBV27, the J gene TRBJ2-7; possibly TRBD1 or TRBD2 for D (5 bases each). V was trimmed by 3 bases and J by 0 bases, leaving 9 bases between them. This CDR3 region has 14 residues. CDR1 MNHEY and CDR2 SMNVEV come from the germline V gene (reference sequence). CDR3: CASSLRGPSYEQYF. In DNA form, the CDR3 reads TGTGCCAGCAGTTTGAGGGGCCCCTCCTACGAGCAGTACTTC.

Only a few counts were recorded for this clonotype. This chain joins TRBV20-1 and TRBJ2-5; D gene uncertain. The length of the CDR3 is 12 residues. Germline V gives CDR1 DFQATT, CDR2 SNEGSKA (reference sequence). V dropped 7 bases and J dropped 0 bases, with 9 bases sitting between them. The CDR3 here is CSGVIHQETQYF. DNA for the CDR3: TGCAGTGGGGTTATCCACCAAGAGACCCAGTACTTC.

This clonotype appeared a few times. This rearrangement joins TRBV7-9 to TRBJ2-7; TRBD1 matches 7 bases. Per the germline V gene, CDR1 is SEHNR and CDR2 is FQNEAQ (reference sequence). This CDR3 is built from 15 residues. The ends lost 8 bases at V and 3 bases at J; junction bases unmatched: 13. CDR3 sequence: CASSTPTQGIYEQYF. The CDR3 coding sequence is TGTGCCAGCTCTACCCCCACACAGGGGATCTACGAGCAGTACTTC.

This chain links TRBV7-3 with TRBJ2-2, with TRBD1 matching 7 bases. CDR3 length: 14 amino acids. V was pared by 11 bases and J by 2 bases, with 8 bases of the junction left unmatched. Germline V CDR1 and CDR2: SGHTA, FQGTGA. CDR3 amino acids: CARKRDRNTGELFF. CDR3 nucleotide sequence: TGTGCCCGCAAACGGGACAGAAACACCGGGGAGCTGTTTTTT. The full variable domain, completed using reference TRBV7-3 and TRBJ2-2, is GAGVSQTPSNKVTEKGKYVELRCDPISGHTALYWYRQSLGQGPEFLIYFQGTGAADDSGLPNDRFFAVRPEGSVSTLKIQRTERGDSAVYLCARKRDRNTGELFFGEGSRLTVL.